This T cell receptor beta chain was sequenced in a study of human T cells and chemical hapten exposure. Background on the study: Small pooled library volume differences mainly caused per-sample TCR yield variation. Study conclusions and caveats: The study found that DPC sensitization did not change TCRs above 1 in 1000 frequency.

This clonotype was counted many times. No antigen is known for it. Individual cDNA molecules had unique molecular identifiers attached to them by the library. As processed by the authors: Counts of TCRs in each sample centred on a median of around 100,000 and extended from around 25,000 to 690,000. TCRdb itself ran the RACE reads through MiXCR, one entry per CDR3 protein. These V and J calls originate from TCRdb's pipeline instead of the authors' own analysis. The table shows about 130,000 distinct CDR3 sequences, with approximately 8.3% occurring only once. Time point denoted: healthy volunteer bleed at 2 weeks. Whole blood, unfractionated, served as the material for total RNA extraction. Specimen: whole blood. The sequence was obtained from a male donor in good health. Some clones in this sample may be carry-over from other donors' samples.

CDR3 sequence reads: CASSLLAGKNQPQHF. In DNA form, the CDR3 reads TGTGCCAGCAGCTTGTTGGCAGGGAAGAATCAGCCCCAGCATTTT. V usage is TRBV5-5 and J usage is TRBJ1-5; tentatively, D is TRBD1 (5 bases). V lost 1 base and J 4 bases, leaving 12 bases between the germline ends. The CDR3 loop spans 15 amino acids. In germline, CDR1 is SGHKS, CDR2 YYEKEE (reference sequence). Combining the CDR3 with reference TRBV5-5 and TRBJ1-5 gives the whole variable domain DAGVTQSPTHLIKTRGQQVTLRCSPISGHKSVSWYQQVLGQGPQFIFQYYEKEERGRGNFPDRFSARQFPNYSSELNVNALLLGDSALYLCASSLLAGKNQPQHFGDGTRLSIL.